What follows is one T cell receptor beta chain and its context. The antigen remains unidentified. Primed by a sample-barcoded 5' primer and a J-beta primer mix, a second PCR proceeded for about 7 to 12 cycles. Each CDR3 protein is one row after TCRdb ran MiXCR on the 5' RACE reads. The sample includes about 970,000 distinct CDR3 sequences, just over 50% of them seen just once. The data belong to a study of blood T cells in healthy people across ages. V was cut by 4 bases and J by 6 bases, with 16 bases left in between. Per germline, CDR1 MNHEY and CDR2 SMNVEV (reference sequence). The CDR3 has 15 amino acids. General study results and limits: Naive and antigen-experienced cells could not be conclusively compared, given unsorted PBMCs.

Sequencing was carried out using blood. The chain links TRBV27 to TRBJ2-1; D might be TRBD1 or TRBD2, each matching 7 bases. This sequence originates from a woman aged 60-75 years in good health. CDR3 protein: CASSSGGAGSNEQFF. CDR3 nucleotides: TGTGCCAGCAGTTCAGGGGGAGCGGGAAGCAATGAGCAGTTCTTC.